This T cell receptor beta chain was identified during a study of beta chain features in type 1 diabetes. The overall study: The examined sorted cells totaled fewer than 110,000,000 across samples.

This clone was counted ten times or more. As yet, its antigen is unknown. Study conclusions and caveats: All four CD4+ subsets from Type 1 diabetes patients carried moderately but significantly shorter TCRB CDR3s. Fewer junction insertions and more nucleotide deletions appeared in type 1 diabetes patients.

The germline V and J ends were trimmed by 8 bases and 2 bases, with 7 bases remaining between them. This CDR3 contains 11 residues. Germline loops: CDR1 ENHRY, CDR2 SYGVKD. The whole isolated RNA underwent reverse transcription, so sequencing captured expressed TCRB transcripts. Only in-frame clones appear in the TCRdb table, and some are missing; sequencing was by immunoSEQ multiplex PCR. The table records hundreds of thousands of clones, 15% to 17% of them present only once. CD4+ cells of the naive, central memory, regulatory and stem cell-like memory types were sorted via CD45RO/CCR7/CD25/CD127/CD95/CD27.

The sequence came from a man in his late teens or twenties in good health. The V call is TRBV10-3, the J call TRBJ2-7, with unresolved D. Sequenced input: naive CD4+ T cells from blood. CDR3 in amino acids: CAIGVAYEQYF. CDR3 coding DNA: TGTGCCATCGGAGTGGCCTACGAGCAGTACTTC.